This T cell receptor beta chain was retrieved from a study of graft-versus-host responses after intestinal transplantation. As for the study in general: Once they had received anti-thymocyte globulin induction, all recipients took tacrolimus and steroids for roughly three years. Study-wide results and caveats: GvH clones appeared in recipient marrow, some first in ileum or blood. Patients with graft-donor T cell macrochimerism had high graft-versus-host to host-versus-graft clonal ratios in allografts.

TCRdb's copy holds only in-frame clones and misses some; the assay was immunoSEQ multiplex PCR. The table has approximately 89,000 clones, about 93% seen once. The CDR3 consists of 14 residues. V was pared by 4 bases and J by 2 bases, with 11 bases between. Looked up from germline, CDR1 is SGDLS and CDR2 is YYNGEE. A note on this clone: The antigen is not known.

The chain links TRBV9 to TRBJ2-3, with no clear D. Material: PBMCs, obtained 450 to 460 days after intestinal transplant. The TCR sequence derives from a human patient who received an intestinal transplant, so some T cells may come from the graft donor. For the CDR3, the DNA is TGTGCCAGCAGCACCCGGGCACACACAGATACGCAGTATTTT. Amino acids: CASSTRAHTDTQYF.